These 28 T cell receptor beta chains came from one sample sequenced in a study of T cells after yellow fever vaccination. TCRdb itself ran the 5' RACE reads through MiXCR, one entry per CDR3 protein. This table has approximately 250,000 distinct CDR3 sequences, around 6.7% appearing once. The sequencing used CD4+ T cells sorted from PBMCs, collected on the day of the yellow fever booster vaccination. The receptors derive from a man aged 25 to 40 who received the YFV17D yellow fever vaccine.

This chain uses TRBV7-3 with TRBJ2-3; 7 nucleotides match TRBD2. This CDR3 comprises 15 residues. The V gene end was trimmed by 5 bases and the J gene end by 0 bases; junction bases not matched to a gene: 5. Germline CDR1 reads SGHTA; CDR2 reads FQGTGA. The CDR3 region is CASSPGTTSTDTQYF. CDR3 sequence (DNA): TGTGCCAGCAGCCCCGGGACTACTAGCACAGATACGCAGTATTTT.

The CDR3 region is CSAPDFSGELFF. The CDR3 DNA is TGCAGTGCGCCAGACTTCTCCGGGGAGCTGTTTTTT. The chain links TRBV20-1 to TRBJ2-2; the D is unclear. CDR3 length: 12 residues. V gave up 6 bases and J gave up 6 bases, with 11 bases separating them. Germline-derived CDR1 and CDR2 are DFQATT and SNEGSKA (reference sequence).

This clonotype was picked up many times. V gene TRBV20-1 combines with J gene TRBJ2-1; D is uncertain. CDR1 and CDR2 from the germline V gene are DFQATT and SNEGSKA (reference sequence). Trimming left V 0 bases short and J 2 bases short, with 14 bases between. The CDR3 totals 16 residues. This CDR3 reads CSARDTIADTYNEQFF. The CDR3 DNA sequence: TGCAGTGCTAGAGATACGATAGCAGATACCTACAATGAGCAGTTCTTC.

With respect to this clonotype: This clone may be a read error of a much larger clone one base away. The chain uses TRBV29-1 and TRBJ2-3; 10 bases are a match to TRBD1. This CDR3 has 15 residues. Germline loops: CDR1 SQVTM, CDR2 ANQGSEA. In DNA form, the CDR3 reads TGCGGCGTTGAAGGCGACAGGGGGCATACAGATACGCAGTATTTT. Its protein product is CGVEGDRGHTDTQYF.

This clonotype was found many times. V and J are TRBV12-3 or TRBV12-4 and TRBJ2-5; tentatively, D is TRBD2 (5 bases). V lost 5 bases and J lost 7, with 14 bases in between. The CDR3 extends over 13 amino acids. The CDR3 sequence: CASSPGSGLTQYF. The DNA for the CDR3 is TGTGCCAGCAGTCCGGGGAGTGGGTTGACCCAGTACTTC.

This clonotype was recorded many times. The CDR3 bases are TGTGCCAGCAGCGCCTCCAGGCACGGGAACACTGAAGCTTTCTTT. Its protein is CASSASRHGNTEAFF. The chain uses TRBV7-9 and TRBJ1-1, with D unresolved. With 5 bases removed from V and 1 base from J, the gap between germline ends came to 14 bases. The CDR3 totals 15 residues. Germline lookup yields CDR1 SEHNR and CDR2 FQNEAQ (reference sequence).

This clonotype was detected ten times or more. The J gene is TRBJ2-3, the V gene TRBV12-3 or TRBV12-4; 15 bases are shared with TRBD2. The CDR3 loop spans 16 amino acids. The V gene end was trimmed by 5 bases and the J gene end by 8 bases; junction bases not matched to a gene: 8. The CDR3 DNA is TGTGCCAGCAGTACGGGACTAGCGGGAGGAATCTTTACGCAGTATTTT. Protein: CASSTGLAGGIFTQYF.

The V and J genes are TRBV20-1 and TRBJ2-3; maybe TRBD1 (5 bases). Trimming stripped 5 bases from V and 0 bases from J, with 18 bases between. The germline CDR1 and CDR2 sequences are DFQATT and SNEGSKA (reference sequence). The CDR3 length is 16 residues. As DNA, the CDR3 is TGCAGTGCTTGGGTTGTCAGGGTTTACAGCACAGATACGCAGTATTTT. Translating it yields CSAWVVRVYSTDTQYF.

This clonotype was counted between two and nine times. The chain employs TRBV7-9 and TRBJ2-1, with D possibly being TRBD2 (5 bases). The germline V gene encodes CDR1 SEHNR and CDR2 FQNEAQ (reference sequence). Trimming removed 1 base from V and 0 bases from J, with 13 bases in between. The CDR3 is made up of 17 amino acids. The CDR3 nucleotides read TGTGCCAGCAGCTTAGTCCGAAAGGGAGCCTCCTACAATGAGCAGTTCTTC. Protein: CASSLVRKGASYNEQFF.

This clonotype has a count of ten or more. The CDR3 spells CASSFTGLNTDTQYF. CDR3 sequence (DNA): TGTGCCAGCAGCTTTACAGGGTTAAACACAGATACGCAGTATTTT. J is TRBJ2-3 and V is TRBV11-3, with a tentative D call TRBD1 (6 bases). Trimming removed 3 bases at V and 2 bases at J, with 12 bases between. Germline V gene lookup returns CDR1 SGHNT and CDR2 YENEEA. CDR3 length: 15 amino acids. Full variable domain (remainder filled in from reference TRBV11-3 and TRBJ2-3): EAGVVQSPRYKIIEKKQPVAFWCNPISGHNTLYWYLQNLGQGPELLIRYENEEAVDDSQLPKDRFSAERLKGVDSTLKIQPAELGDSAVYLCASSFTGLNTDTQYFGPGTRLTVL.

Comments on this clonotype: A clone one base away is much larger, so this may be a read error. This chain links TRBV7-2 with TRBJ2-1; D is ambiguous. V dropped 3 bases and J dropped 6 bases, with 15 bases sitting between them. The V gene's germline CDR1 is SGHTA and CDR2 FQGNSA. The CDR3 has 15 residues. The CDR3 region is CASSFRRQSSNEQFF. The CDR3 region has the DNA TGTGCCAGCAGCTTCCGCCGCCAGTCGAGCAATGAGCAGTTCTTC.

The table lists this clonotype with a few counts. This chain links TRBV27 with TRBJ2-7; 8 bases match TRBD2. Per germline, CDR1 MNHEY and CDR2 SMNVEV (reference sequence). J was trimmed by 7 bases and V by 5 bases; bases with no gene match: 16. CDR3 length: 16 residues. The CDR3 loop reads CASSRLGLAGRGEQYF. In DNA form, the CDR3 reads TGTGCCAGCAGTCGACTGGGGTTAGCGGGACGAGGTGAGCAGTACTTC.

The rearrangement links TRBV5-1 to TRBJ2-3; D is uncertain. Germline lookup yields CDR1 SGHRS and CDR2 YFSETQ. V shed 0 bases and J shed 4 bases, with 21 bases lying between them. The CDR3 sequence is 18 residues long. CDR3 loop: CASSLVLLGPMGADTQYF. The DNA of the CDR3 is TGCGCCAGCAGCTTGGTACTCTTGGGCCCAATGGGCGCAGATACGCAGTATTTT.

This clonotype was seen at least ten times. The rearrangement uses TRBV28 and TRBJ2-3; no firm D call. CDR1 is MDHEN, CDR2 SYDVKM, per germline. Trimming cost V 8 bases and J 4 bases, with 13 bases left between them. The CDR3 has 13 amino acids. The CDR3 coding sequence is TGTGCCAGCGGAGATTTGTTCGCAGATACGCAGTATTTT. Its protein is CASGDLFADTQYF.

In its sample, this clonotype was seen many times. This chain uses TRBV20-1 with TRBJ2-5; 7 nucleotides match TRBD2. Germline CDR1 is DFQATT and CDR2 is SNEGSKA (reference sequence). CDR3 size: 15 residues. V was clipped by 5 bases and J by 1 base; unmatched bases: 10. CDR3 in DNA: TGCAGTGCTCTTTCGGGGGGTTCCACCCAAGAGACCCAGTACTTC. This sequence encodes CSALSGGSTQETQYF.

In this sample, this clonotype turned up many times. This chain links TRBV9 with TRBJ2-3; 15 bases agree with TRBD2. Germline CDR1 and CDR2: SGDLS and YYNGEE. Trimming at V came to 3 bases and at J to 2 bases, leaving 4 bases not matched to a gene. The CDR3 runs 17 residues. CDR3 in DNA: TGTGCCAGCAGCGGGGGACTAGCGGGAGGACTCACAGATACGCAGTATTTT. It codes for CASSGGLAGGLTDTQYF.

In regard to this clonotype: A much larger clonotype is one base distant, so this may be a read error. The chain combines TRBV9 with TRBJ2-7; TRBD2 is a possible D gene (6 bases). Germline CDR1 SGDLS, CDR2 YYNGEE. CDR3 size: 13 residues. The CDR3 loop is CASSVAVGGEHYF. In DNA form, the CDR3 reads TGTGCCAGCAGCGTAGCCGTCGGCGGGGAGCACTACTTC.

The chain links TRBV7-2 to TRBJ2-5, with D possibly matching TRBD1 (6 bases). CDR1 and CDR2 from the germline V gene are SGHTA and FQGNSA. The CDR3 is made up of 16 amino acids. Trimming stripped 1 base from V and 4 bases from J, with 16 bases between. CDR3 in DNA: TGTGCCAGCAGCTTAGGCAGGGTAGGGGGTAGAGAGACCCAGTACTTC. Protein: CASSLGRVGGRETQYF.

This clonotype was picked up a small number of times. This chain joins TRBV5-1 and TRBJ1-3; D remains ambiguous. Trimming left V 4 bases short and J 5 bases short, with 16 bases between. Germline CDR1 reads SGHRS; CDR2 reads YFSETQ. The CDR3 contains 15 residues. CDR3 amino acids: CASSTDGVGRNTIYF. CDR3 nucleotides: TGCGCCAGCAGCACGGATGGGGTAGGAAGAAACACCATATATTTT.

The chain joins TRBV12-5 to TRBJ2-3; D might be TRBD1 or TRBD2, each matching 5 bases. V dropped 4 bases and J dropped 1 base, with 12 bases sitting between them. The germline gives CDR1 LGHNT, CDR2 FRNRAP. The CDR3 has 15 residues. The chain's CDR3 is CASGSPGAGTDTQYF. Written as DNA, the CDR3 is TGTGCTAGTGGTTCTCCCGGGGCTGGCACAGATACGCAGTATTTT. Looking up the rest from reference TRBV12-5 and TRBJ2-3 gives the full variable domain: DARVTQTPRHKVTEMGQEVTMRCQPILGHNTVFWYRQTMMQGLELLAYFRNRAPLDDSGMPKDRFSAEMPDATLATLKIQPSEPRDSAVYFCASGSPGAGTDTQYFGPGTRLTVL.

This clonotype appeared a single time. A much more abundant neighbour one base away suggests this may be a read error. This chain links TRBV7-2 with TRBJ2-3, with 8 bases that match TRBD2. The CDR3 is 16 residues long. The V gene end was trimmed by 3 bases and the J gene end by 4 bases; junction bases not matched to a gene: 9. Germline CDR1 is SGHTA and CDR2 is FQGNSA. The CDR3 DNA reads TGTGCCAGCAGCTTGTCTTCGGGAGGGCTACCAGATACGCAGTATTTT. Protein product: CASSLSSGGLPDTQYF.

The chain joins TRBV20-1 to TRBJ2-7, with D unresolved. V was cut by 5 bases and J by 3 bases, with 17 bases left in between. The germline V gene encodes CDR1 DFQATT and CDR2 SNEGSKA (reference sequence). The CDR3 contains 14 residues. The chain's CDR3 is CSAVRPGDIYEQYF. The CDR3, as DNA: TGCAGTGCTGTGAGACCGGGTGATATCTACGAGCAGTACTTC.

In nucleotides, the CDR3 is TGTGCCAGCAGCTTAGCTATAGGTAGCGGCCAAGAGACCCAGTACTTC. Translating gives CASSLAIGSGQETQYF. V usage is TRBV7-2 and J usage is TRBJ2-5, with D perhaps matching TRBD2 (6 bases). The V gene lost 0 bases and the J gene lost 1 base, with 12 bases spanning the gap. This CDR3 comprises 16 residues. CDR1 SGHTA and CDR2 FQGNSA come from the germline V gene.

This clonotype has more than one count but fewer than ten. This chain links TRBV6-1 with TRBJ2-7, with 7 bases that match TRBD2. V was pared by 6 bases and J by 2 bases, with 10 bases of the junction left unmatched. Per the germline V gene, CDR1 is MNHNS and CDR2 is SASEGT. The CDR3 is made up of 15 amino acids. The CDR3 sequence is CASSLMGGSPYEQYF. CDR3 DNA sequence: TGTGCCAGCAGCCTAATGGGGGGGAGTCCCTACGAGCAGTACTTC.

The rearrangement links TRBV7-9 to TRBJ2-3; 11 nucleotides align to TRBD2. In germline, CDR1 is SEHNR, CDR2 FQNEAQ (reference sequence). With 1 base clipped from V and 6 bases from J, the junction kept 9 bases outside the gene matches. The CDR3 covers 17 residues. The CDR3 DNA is TGTGCCAGCAGCTTAGGCGGGACTAGCGGAAGGGGGGATACGCAGTATTTT. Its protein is CASSLGGTSGRGDTQYF.

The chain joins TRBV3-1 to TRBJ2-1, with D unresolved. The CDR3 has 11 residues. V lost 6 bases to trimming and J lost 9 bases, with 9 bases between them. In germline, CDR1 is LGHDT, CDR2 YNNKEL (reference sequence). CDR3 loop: CASRLGPEQFF. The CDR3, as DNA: TGTGCCAGCAGGCTCGGACCTGAGCAGTTCTTC.

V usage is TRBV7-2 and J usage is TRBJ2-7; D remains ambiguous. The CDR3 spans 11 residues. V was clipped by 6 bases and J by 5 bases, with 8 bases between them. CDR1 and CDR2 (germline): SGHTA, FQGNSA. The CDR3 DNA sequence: TGTGCCAGCAGACTGAGTAACGAGCAGTACTTC. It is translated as CASRLSNEQYF.

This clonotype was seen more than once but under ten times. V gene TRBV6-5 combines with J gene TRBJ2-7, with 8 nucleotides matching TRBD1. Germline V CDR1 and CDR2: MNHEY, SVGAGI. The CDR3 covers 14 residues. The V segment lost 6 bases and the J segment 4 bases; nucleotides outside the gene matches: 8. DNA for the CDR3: TGTGCCAGCAGACCGCGGACAGGGTCGTACGAGCAGTACTTC. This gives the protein CASRPRTGSYEQYF.